This T cell receptor (beta chain) was observed in a study of regulatory T cells in long-lasting Graves disease. About the study: Antithyroid drugs had been given to newly diagnosed Graves' patients for under 3 months.

HTBI primers from iRepertoire and Arm-PCR of CDR3 regions yielded the TCR beta libraries. Source study methods: Among the samples, roughly 61 TRBV and some 15 TRBJ segments were identified. TCRdb passed the multiplex PCR reads through MiXCR, listing each CDR3 protein once. The V and J calls were not made by the authors but by TCRdb's processing. The repertoire holds more than 300,000 distinct CDR3 sequences, with about a sixth as singletons. Notes on the study in general: The work looked only at peripheral blood and did not look at thyroid tissue. Fewer public clonotypes were shared by new patients (roughly 970) than by persistent patients (about 2,800).

On this clonotype: What it recognizes is unknown.

Germline CDR1 WNHNN, CDR2 SYGVQD (reference sequence). The CDR3 is 15 amino acids. Trimming took 3 bases from V and 4 from J, leaving 14 bases between them. Described time point: newly diagnosed GD, antithyroid drugs for less than 3 months. Preparation of the TCR library used RNA extracted from PBMCs. The V and J genes are TRBV10-1 and TRBJ2-3; D is unclear. The sequence derives from a female donor with Graves disease. This specimen consisted of peripheral blood mononuclear cells (PBMCs), obtained at new diagnosis, from a patient treated with antithyroid drugs. The CDR3, as DNA: TGCGCCAGCAGTGACCCGACGGGCGGTCCAGATACGCAGTATTTT. Its protein product is CASSDPTGGPDTQYF.